A selection of T cell receptor beta chains follows, all from one sample in a study of prognosis after radiotherapy for stage I lung cancer. One entry per CDR3 protein results from TCRdb running MiXCR on the multiplex PCR reads. The repertoire holds 38,000 or so distinct CDR3 sequences, with around a quarter as singletons. The sequencing used PBMCs, collected before or after stereotactic body radiation therapy (not recorded which). Every receptor here comes from a donor over 45 with non-small cell lung cancer. Both conserved end residues are part of each CDR3. Each record gives: CDR3 DNA, CDR3 protein, V gene, clone size, D gene, J gene. A D gene is named only where the DNA matches it firmly. Some rows mark clone size as missing; the rest say once, few, many or name a class of expanded clone.

TGTGCCAGTAGGCCCGAGACAGAAAGCTATGGCTACACCTTC,CASRPETESYGYTF,TRBV19,many,NA,TRBJ1-2
TGTGCCAGCAGTGGCGGGTCTCGAGAGACCCAGTACTTC,CASSGGSRETQYF,TRBV2,many,NA,TRBJ2-5
TGTGCCAGCAGCCGTACGGGACAGAGGGGGACAGATACGCAGTATTTT,CASSRTGQRGTDTQYF,TRBV12-3/TRBV12-4,many,TRBD1,TRBJ2-3
TGTGCCAGCAGTGTTGAGTGGGGGGCCAACTATGGCTACACCTTC,CASSVEWGANYGYTF,TRBV2,many,NA,TRBJ1-2
TGTGCCAGCAGCACCCAGCAGGGGGGGGACACCGGGGAGCTGTTTTTT,CASSTQQGGDTGELFF,TRBV9,once,NA,TRBJ2-2
TGTGCCAGCAGTGATGGAGGGGGCAATCAGCCCCAGCATTTT,CASSDGGGNQPQHF,TRBV6-1,many,NA,TRBJ1-5
TGCAGTGCTAGACCCCGACAGGGAGTGATCTATGGCTACACCTTC,CSARPRQGVIYGYTF,TRBV20-1,many,TRBD1,TRBJ1-2
TGTGCCAGCAGTTTCCCGGCGGGAAGCTCCTACGAGCAGTACTTC,CASSFPAGSSYEQYF,TRBV28,many,NA,TRBJ2-7
TGTGCCAGCAGTTTAGCTGGACACTCTGGAAACACCATATATTTT,CASSLAGHSGNTIYF,TRBV28,many,NA,TRBJ1-3
TGTGCCAGCAGCTCAGGACAGGGCCCCTACAATGAGCAGTTCTTC,CASSSGQGPYNEQFF,TRBV13,many,TRBD1,TRBJ2-1
TGTGCCAGTAGTCCCGCCGACAGGGGAAACACAGATACGCAGTATTTT,CASSPADRGNTDTQYF,TRBV19,many,TRBD1,TRBJ2-3
TGCAGTGCTAGCGGGACGTCCGGGGTGGAGATCCAGTACTTC,CSASGTSGVEIQYF,TRBV20-1,few,NA,TRBJ2-5
TGTGCCAGCAGCCCAGGGACTAGCGTATACAATGAGCAGTTCTTC,CASSPGTSVYNEQFF,TRBV7-3,once,TRBD2,TRBJ2-1
TGTGCCAGCTGGGCGGGGACTAGCGGGGGGTGCCATTACTCCTACGAGCAGTACTTC,CASWAGTSGGCHYSYEQYF,TRBV2,NA,TRBD2,TRBJ2-7
TGCAGTGCTAGAAGGACGGGACAGGGTTACAATGAGCAGTTCTTC,CSARRTGQGYNEQFF,TRBV20-1,many,TRBD1,TRBJ2-1
TGTGCCAGCAGATCTGGGGGCATAGGGGGTGATGAGACCCAGTACTTC,CASRSGGIGGDETQYF,TRBV28,many,NA,TRBJ2-5
TGTGCCATCAGTGAGTCTTCCGGCGGGAGTCGGGAGACCCAGTACTTC,CAISESSGGSRETQYF,TRBV10-3,many,TRBD2,TRBJ2-5
TGTGCCAGCAGCTCCGGCCTGACGAGAATAGTAGCGGGGGAGACCCAGTACTTC,CASSSGLTRIVAGETQYF,TRBV3-1,many,TRBD2,TRBJ2-5
TGTGCCAGCAGTAAGGACCCCGCCTGGGGAAACACTGAAGCTTTCTTT,CASSKDPAWGNTEAFF,TRBV25-1,many,NA,TRBJ1-1
TGCGCCAGCAGCTTGGGGGCCGAGGGACTAGCGGGAGCCTACGAGCAGTACTTC,CASSLGAEGLAGAYEQYF,TRBV5-1,many,TRBD2,TRBJ2-7
TGCGCCAGCAGCTCCGGGGTCTCTGGAAACACCATATATTTT,CASSSGVSGNTIYF,TRBV5-1,many,NA,TRBJ1-3
TGTGCCAGCAGTTTTTCGCCTGAGAACACTGAAGCTTTCTTT,CASSFSPENTEAFF,TRBV27,many,NA,TRBJ1-1
TGTGCCAGCAGTTATCTCCCCTTGTTGCAGGGGGGCGTTCAGCCCCAGCATTTT,CASSYLPLLQGGVQPQHF,TRBV6-2/TRBV6-3,NA,TRBD1,TRBJ1-5
TGTGCCAGCAGCCCACAGGGGGAAGCCTATTATAATTCACCCCTCCACTTT,CASSPQGEAYYNSPLHF,TRBV6-1,NA,TRBD1,TRBJ1-6
TGTGCCAGCAGATCTCCGGGACAGGGGAATCAGCCCCAGCATTTT,CASRSPGQGNQPQHF,TRBV28,many,TRBD1,TRBJ1-5
TGTGCCAGTAGTATTTATGCGACTAGCGGAAGCACAGATAAGAAGTATTTT,CASSIYATSGSTDKKYF,TRBV19,NA,TRBD2,TRBJ2-3